The clone carrying this T cell receptor beta chain has a handful of counts. Its target is not known. The source of the sample is a study of T cell repertoires in cytomegalovirus infection. TCRdb re-analysed the reads in MiXCR, keeping a single row per CDR3 protein. The data hold 830,000 or so distinct CDR3 sequences, with 32% observed a single time. Germline CDR1 and CDR2: MNHEY and SMNVEV (reference sequence). V was shortened by 4 bases and J by 0 bases, with 10 bases between the two germline ends. The CDR3 is 15 amino acids. V and J are TRBV27 and TRBJ2-1; tentative D call: TRBD1 (6 bases). Here the sequenced sample was cultured CD8+ T cells from PBMCs, taken from culture after CMV antigen stimulation. This receptor was taken from a human donor in good health (CMV status not recorded). Some clones in this sample may be carry-over from other donors' samples. DNA of the CDR3: TGTGCCAGCAGTTGGCAGGGGAGCTCCTACAATGAGCAGTTCTTC. It is translated as CASSWQGSSYNEQFF.